These T cell receptor beta chains were read from a single sample in a study of glioma-infiltrating T cells. TCRdb called the multiplex PCR reads again in MiXCR, with one record for every CDR3 protein. The sample yields 150,000 to 200,000 distinct CDR3 sequences, over 25% seen once. Sequences were obtained from glioma tissue, nonneoplastic brain tissue, or PBMCs (not recorded which). Every receptor here comes from a human donor with low-grade glioma or glioblastoma, undergoing nonglioma brain surgery, or in good health (not recorded which). Each CDR3 is given with its conserved first and last residue. Fields, in order: J gene, clone size, V gene, CDR3 protein. Not all rows give a size; the values are once, few, many and, for expanded clones, a class.

TRBJ2-2	.	TRBV3-1	CASSQGRQAKNTGELFF
TRBJ1-2	.	TRBV5-4	CASSFSGTERGYTF
TRBJ1-1	many	TRBV20-1	CSAPLGTEAFF
TRBJ1-1	many	TRBV6-2/TRBV6-3	CASSSPNLGMNTEAFF
TRBJ2-7	.	TRBV28	CASSLGRGGLSRGEQYF
TRBJ2-1	many	TRBV5-1	CASSLEGEQFF
TRBJ2-7	many	TRBV5-1	CASSLFGTPSEQYF
TRBJ2-7	many	TRBV6-1	CASSTGDRYEQYF
TRBJ2-1	.	TRBV5-1	CASSAKGLEGNEQFF
TRBJ2-5	few	TRBV19	CASSMGGTYQETQYF
TRBJ1-1	many	TRBV7-3	CASSLHPGQSNTEAFF
TRBJ2-7	many	TRBV20-1	CSARDSLAGGDEQYF
TRBJ2-1	many	TRBV6-2/TRBV6-3	CATRDYPYNEQFF
TRBJ2-5	many	TRBV7-3	CASSLTGTGGETQYF
TRBJ2-5	many	TRBV19	CASSLRGSYQETQYF
TRBJ1-3	few	TRBV19	CASTSTGDSGNTIYF
TRBJ2-2	many	TRBV28	CAIGTAYTGELFF
TRBJ2-3	many	TRBV14	CASSQVPGRTDTQYF
TRBJ2-1	.	TRBV19	CANSISFGLAGRNEQFF
TRBJ1-1	many	TRBV7-2	CASSLAAGNTEAFF
TRBJ1-2	many	TRBV7-2	CASSPDRDQGYTF
TRBJ2-1	.	TRBV29-1	CSSPAGGPHNEQFF
TRBJ1-1	many	TRBV18	CASSLRTGTNTEAFF
TRBJ2-5	many	TRBV19	CASSIGSGGEETQYF
TRBJ2-3	many	TRBV24-1	CATSDAGQLGDTQYF